A selection of T cell receptor beta chains follows, all from one sample in a study of cytomegalovirus exposure and HLA in healthy donors. Sequencing used immunoSEQ multiplex PCR; TCRdb keeps in-frame clones, though not all of them. The sample comprises 200,000 or so clones, roughly 80% of which are singletons, and 3.5% to 4% rests with the top ten. Sequenced sample: PBMCs. These receptors all come from a man aged 50-59 years in good health and CMV-seronegative. The CDR3 runs from the conserved cysteine through the conserved F or W. A D gene is named only where the DNA matches it firmly. Size is stated for part of the rows, as once, few or many counts, or as a class when the clone is expanded.

J	D	size	V	CDR3	DNA
TRBJ1-1	.	.	TRBV10-3	CAILSGEKNTEAFF	TGTGCCATCTTATCAGGGGAGAAGAACACTGAAGCTTTCTTT
TRBJ1-6	.	.	TRBV6-5	CASSYLTGMTNSPLHF	TGTGCCAGCAGTTACTTGACAGGAATGACAAATTCACCCCTCCACTTT
TRBJ2-7	.	few	TRBV9	CASSGGVEWNEQYF	TGTGCCAGCAGCGGGGGGGTAGAATGGAACGAGCAGTACTTC
TRBJ1-1	.	.	TRBV6-5	CASSYGLTNTEAFF	TGTGCCAGCAGTTATGGGCTGACGAACACTGAAGCTTTCTTT
TRBJ2-1	TRBD1	once	TRBV7-7	CASSSGGLEQFF	TGTGCTAGCAGCTCAGGGGGCCTTGAGCAGTTCTTC
TRBJ1-2	.	.	TRBV27	CASRSIVRGPASPLYGYTF	TGTGCCAGCAGAAGTATTGTTCGAGGCCCAGCCTCACCACTCTATGGCTACACCTTC
TRBJ2-5	.	few	TRBV5-5	CASSSAGETQYF	TGTGCCAGCTCCTCGGCGGGGGAGACCCAGTACTTC
TRBJ2-7	.	.	TRBV7-9	CSSSLEVEQYF	TGTTCCAGCAGCTTGGAGGTCGAGCAGTACTTC
TRBJ2-5	TRBD1	once	TRBV2	CASCRGQETQYF	TGTGCCAGCTGCAGGGGGCAGGAGACCCAGTACTTC
TRBJ2-2	TRBD2	.	TRBV7-3	CASSPSGLAWAGELFF	TGTGCCAGCAGCCCATCGGGACTAGCTTGGGCCGGGGAGCTGTTTTTT
TRBJ1-1	.	.	TRBV4-1	CASSQELSRVTEAFF	TGCGCCAGCAGCCAAGAACTATCCAGGGTCACTGAAGCTTTCTTT
TRBJ1-2	.	.	TRBV5-8	CASSLVGSYGYTF	TGTGCCAGCAGCTTGGTGGGCTCCTATGGCTACACCTTC
TRBJ2-1	TRBD1	few	TRBV9	CASSRDSYNEQFF	TGTGCCAGCAGCCGGGACAGCTACAATGAGCAGTTCTTC
TRBJ2-3	.	.	TRBV5-1	CASSLTGFDTQYF	TGCGCCAGCAGCTTGACAGGTTTTGATACGCAGTATTTT
TRBJ1-4	.	.	TRBV2	CASKQQATNEKLFF	TGTGCCAGCAAGCAACAGGCAACTAATGAAAAACTGTTTTTT
TRBJ1-2	.	few	TRBV19	CASSNPPGGYYTF	TGTGCCAGTAGTAACCCCCCGGGGGGATACTACACCTTC
TRBJ2-3	.	.	TRBV7-9	CASSSLQGSEPTDTQYF	TGTGCCAGCAGCTCACTACAGGGCAGCGAACCCACAGATACGCAGTATTTT
TRBJ1-2	.	.	TRBV6-5	CASSYGQRGYTF	TGTGCCAGCAGTTATGGGCAAAGGGGCTACACCTTC
TRBJ2-1	.	few	TRBV5-6	CASSSYRVGAYNEQFF	TGTGCCAGCAGCTCCTACAGGGTTGGGGCCTACAATGAGCAGTTCTTC
TRBJ1-1	TRBD1	.	TRBV2	CASRSKTRSDRGWTEAFF	TGTGCCAGCAGAAGTAAAACCCGTTCCGACAGGGGTTGGACTGAAGCTTTCTTT
TRBJ1-6	.	.	TRBV9	CASSPSGVRDSPLHF	TGTGCCAGCAGCCCCTCAGGGGTGAGGGATTCACCCCTCCACTTT
TRBJ1-5	.	few	TRBV4-3	CASSQEKGGQPQHF	TGCGCCAGCAGCCAAGAGAAGGGAGGTCAGCCCCAGCATTTT
TRBJ2-5	TRBD2	.	TRBV2	CTSSEERGKETQYF	TGTACCAGCAGTGAAGAGCGGGGCAAAGAGACCCAGTACTTC
TRBJ2-7	TRBD1	.	TRBV6-5	CASSYSFGTGAYEQYF	TGTGCCAGCAGTTACTCGTTCGGGACAGGGGCTTACGAGCAGTACTTC
TRBJ2-1	TRBD2	few	TRBV5-4	CASTLGGSRNEQFF	TGTGCCAGCACCCTGGGAGGGAGCAGAAATGAGCAGTTCTTC
TRBJ1-5	.	.	TRBV19	CASSISWGHQPQHF	TGTGCCAGTAGTATTAGTTGGGGCCATCAGCCCCAGCATTTT
TRBJ1-1	.	.	TRBV7-3	CASSLERGSPEAFF	TGTGCCAGCAGCTTAGAGCGGGGAAGCCCTGAAGCTTTCTTT
TRBJ2-1	.	.	TRBV2	CASRQGLNNEQFF	TGTGCCAGCAGGCAGGGGTTAAACAATGAGCAGTTCTTC
TRBJ1-6	.	.	TRBV5-1	CASSLQGHNSPLHF	TGCGCCAGCAGCTTGCAGGGCCATAATTCACCCCTCCACTTT
TRBJ2-2	TRBD2	once	TRBV11-3	CASSVSGGPNTGELFF	TGTGCCAGCAGCGTTAGCGGGGGGCCTAACACCGGGGAGCTGTTTTTT
TRBJ2-1	TRBD2	.	TRBV27	CASRIAGGNEQFF	TGTGCCAGCCGGATAGCGGGGGGAAATGAGCAGTTCTTC
TRBJ1-1	.	.	TRBV7-2	CATRRDTEAFF	TGTGCCACCAGGAGGGACACTGAAGCTTTCTTT
TRBJ1-1	.	once	TRBV18	CASSPSLEEKAFF	TGTGCCAGCTCACCATCCCTCGAAGAGAAAGCTTTCTTT
TRBJ2-7	TRBD1	.	TRBV5-6	CASSKGQVSSYEQYF	TGTGCCAGCAGCAAAGGACAGGTTAGCTCCTACGAGCAGTACTTC
TRBJ2-5	.	.	TRBV7-7	CASSLGGRETQYF	TGTGCCAGCAGCTTAGGAGGTCGGGAGACCCAGTACTTC
TRBJ1-2	TRBD1	.	TRBV2	CASRNTGGEAYGYTF	TGTGCCAGCAGAAATACAGGGGGCGAAGCCTATGGCTACACCTTC
TRBJ1-4	TRBD1	.	TRBV6-1	CASSIAGTGEAKLFF	TGTGCCAGCAGCATCGCCGGGACAGGGGAGGCTAAACTGTTTTTT
TRBJ2-2	.	few	TRBV4-3	CASSQDEGSGELFF	TGCGCCAGCAGCCAAGATGAGGGTAGCGGGGAGCTGTTTTTT
TRBJ1-1	.	.	TRBV2	CASKVSGGPEAFF	TGTGCCAGCAAGGTTAGCGGGGGCCCTGAAGCTTTCTTT
TRBJ2-7	TRBD1	few	TRBV27	CASSSDRVYYEQYF	TGTGCCAGCAGTTCGGACAGGGTCTACTACGAGCAGTACTTC
TRBJ1-2	TRBD1	.	TRBV27	CASSLGQGGGYTF	TGTGCCAGCAGTTTAGGACAGGGGGGCGGCTACACCTTC
TRBJ1-1	.	.	TRBV27	CASSLTREVGTEAFF	TGTGCCAGCAGTTTAACCCGGGAGGTGGGCACTGAAGCTTTCTTT
TRBJ1-2	TRBD1	few	TRBV5-1	CASSSSGTGDGYTF	TGCGCCAGCAGCTCCTCCGGGACAGGGGATGGCTACACCTTC
TRBJ2-2	TRBD1	once	TRBV2	CASSTGQGNTGELFF	TGTGCCAGCAGTACCGGACAGGGGAACACCGGGGAGCTGTTTTTT
TRBJ1-1	.	.	TRBV7-9	CASSLVGGPTEAFF	TGTGCCAGCAGCTTAGTAGGGGGACCCACTGAAGCTTTCTTT